Below are 23 T cell receptor beta chains sequenced from a single sample in a study of shared clonotypes between healthy human individuals. Profiling relied on immunoSEQ multiplex PCR, and the TCRdb table lists in-frame clones only, not all of them. The data hold about 2.3 million clones, with 92% observed a single time. Sequenced material: naive CD4+ T cells from PBMCs. This sample's subset: CD45RA+ positively selected. These receptors were obtained from a man aged 18 to 29 in good health. Some clones in this sample may be carry-over from other donors' samples.

The V and J genes are TRBV6-5 and TRBJ1-5; D remains unclear. Trimming took 8 bases from V and 3 from J, leaving 11 bases between them. The germline V gene has CDR1 MNHEY and CDR2 SVGAGI. CDR3 size: 13 residues. The CDR3 region has the DNA TGTGCCAGCTGTCTGGCCCTCAATCAGCCCCAGCATTTT. This codes for CASCLALNQPQHF.

This clone was found once. This sample includes further DNA sequences coding for the same CDR3. CDR3 nucleotides: TGTGCCAGCAGCTTAGGTCTAGCGGGAGTCCGCGAGCAGTACTTC. Its protein is CASSLGLAGVREQYF. The V call is TRBV7-2, the J call TRBJ2-7, with 10 bases aligning to TRBD2. Trimming removed 1 base from V and 6 bases from J; junction bases left unmatched: 6. The CDR3 is 15 amino acids. Germline V gene sequence: CDR1 SGHTA, CDR2 FQGNSA.

This clone has only one observation. V usage is TRBV11-2 and J usage is TRBJ2-7; D remains unclear. The CDR3 has 13 amino acids. Germline V lookup: CDR1 SGHAT, CDR2 FQNNGV. V lost 2 bases and J 1 base, leaving 6 bases between the germline ends. CDR3 sequence reads: CASSLWSSYEQYF. The CDR3 DNA follows: TGTGCCAGCAGCTTATGGTCGTCCTACGAGCAGTACTTC. Looking up the rest from reference TRBV11-2 and TRBJ2-7 gives the full variable domain: EAGVAQSPRYKIIEKRQSVAFWCNPISGHATLYWYQQILGQGPKLLIQFQNNGVVDDSQLPKDRFSAERLKGVDSTLKIQPAKLEDSAVYLCASSLWSSYEQYFGPGTRLTVT.

The gene calls are TRBV5-6 and TRBJ1-3; D gene unclear. Germline V gene sequence: CDR1 SGHDT, CDR2 YYEEEE. The CDR3 has 14 residues. Trimming cost V 2 bases and J 0 bases, with 6 bases left between them. The CDR3 reads CASSFGGSGNTIYF. In nucleotides, the CDR3 is TGTGCCAGCAGCTTCGGCGGCTCTGGAAACACCATATATTTT.

The chain links TRBV9 to TRBJ2-3; 10 bases align to TRBD2. After removal of 0 bases from V and 4 bases from J, the junction contained 11 bases not matched to a gene. Germline V gene sequence: CDR1 SGDLS, CDR2 YYNGEE. CDR3 length equals 18 residues. DNA of the CDR3: TGTGCCAGCAGCGTAGGATGGGCTAGCGGGAGAATTGCAGATACGCAGTATTTT. This translates into CASSVGWASGRIADTQYF. Together with reference TRBV9 and TRBJ2-3, the CDR3 gives the full variable domain: DSGVTQTPKHLITATGQRVTLRCSPRSGDLSVYWYQQSLDQGLQFLIQYYNGEERAKGNILERFSAQQFPDLHSELNLSSLELGDSALYFCASSVGWASGRIADTQYFGPGTRLTVL.

The chain uses TRBV30 and TRBJ2-7; 16 bases are shared with TRBD2. The CDR3 consists of 14 residues. The trim removed 7 bases at V and 9 bases at J, leaving 9 bases unmatched. The V gene's germline CDR1 is GTSNPN and CDR2 SVGIG (reference sequence). In nucleotides, the CDR3 is TGTGCCTCTGGGGGACTAGCGGGAGGGGAGGGGCAGTACTTC. Its protein is CASGGLAGGEGQYF.

The gene calls are TRBV5-1 and TRBJ2-1; D remains unclear. Germline V gene lookup returns CDR1 SGHRS and CDR2 YFSETQ. This CDR3 contains 18 residues. V lost 0 bases and J 6 bases, leaving 22 bases between the germline ends. The CDR3 DNA reads as TGCGCCAGCAGCTTGGGAGCGACCAAGAGTGGCAGAAGCAATGAGCAGTTCTTC. As protein: CASSLGATKSGRSNEQFF.

As to this clone: The sample contains more than one DNA sequence encoding this CDR3. The V gene is TRBV28, the J gene TRBJ2-7; 7 nucleotides align to TRBD1. CDR3 size: 12 residues. Germline V CDR1 and CDR2: MDHEN, SYDVKM. With 5 bases clipped from V and 4 bases from J, the junction kept 2 bases outside the gene matches. CDR3 region: CASSQTGYEQYF. The CDR3 bases are TGTGCCAGCAGTCAGACAGGGTACGAGCAGTACTTC.

The chain links TRBV11-2 to TRBJ2-1; 9 bases map to TRBD2. The CDR3 runs to 15 residues. The J segment lost 6 bases and the V segment lost 5 bases, leaving 8 bases of the junction unmatched. Germline V gene sequence: CDR1 SGHAT, CDR2 FQNNGV. CDR3 in amino acids: CASSQVVAGVNEQFF. The CDR3 coding sequence is TGTGCCAGCAGCCAGGTGGTAGCGGGAGTCAATGAGCAGTTCTTC.

Points on this clone: The sample holds other DNA sequences that translate to the same CDR3. The chain links TRBV28 to TRBJ2-1; no definite D call. The CDR3 runs to 13 residues. Germline values: CDR1 MDHEN, CDR2 SYDVKM. With 3 bases removed from V and 0 bases from J, the gap between germline ends came to 3 bases. CDR3 residues: CASSFRSYNEQFF. The CDR3 DNA reads TGTGCCAGCAGTTTCCGCTCCTACAATGAGCAGTTCTTC.

In its sample, this clone was seen once. This rearrangement joins TRBV5-1 to TRBJ2-5; D is perhaps TRBD2 (6 bases). The CDR3 length is 15 residues. Trimming took 5 bases from V and 5 from J, leaving 19 bases between them. The V gene's germline CDR1 is SGHRS and CDR2 YFSETQ. CDR3 sequence reads: CASRLRLGGRETQYF. The CDR3 nucleotides are TGCGCCAGCAGACTGCGCTTGGGAGGCCGGGAGACCCAGTACTTC. The whole variable domain, filled in from reference TRBV5-1 and TRBJ2-5, reads KAGVTQTPRYLIKTRGQQVTLSCSPISGHRSVSWYQQTPGQGLQFLFEYFSETQRNKGNFPGRFSGRQFSNSRSEMNVSTLELGDSALYLCASRLRLGGRETQYFGPGTRLLVL.

The V and J genes are TRBV28 and TRBJ2-1; no clear D gene. V lost 5 bases and J 3 bases, leaving 17 bases between the germline ends. The CDR3 is 16 amino acids. Germline CDR1 is MDHEN and CDR2 is SYDVKM. The CDR3 loop is CASSTRRKGLYNEQFF. The CDR3 region has the DNA TGTGCCAGCAGTACCCGACGGAAAGGCCTCTACAATGAGCAGTTCTTC.

This chain uses TRBV5-1 with TRBJ2-7, with 13 nucleotides matching TRBD2. The V segment lost 7 bases and the J segment 3 bases; nucleotides outside the gene matches: 4. The germline V gene encodes CDR1 SGHRS and CDR2 YFSETQ. CDR3 length: 14 residues. The CDR3 DNA sequence: TGCGCCAGCGGGACTAGCGGGGACCTCTACGAGCAGTACTTC. The encoded protein is CASGTSGDLYEQYF.

This clone showed up just once. The CDR3 DNA reads as TGTGCCACCAGCCCCCGAACAGGGGGGTTCACCGAGCAGTACTTC. Amino acid sequence: CATSPRTGGFTEQYF. This chain links TRBV15 with TRBJ2-7; 8 nucleotides line up with TRBD1. Trimming at V came to 5 bases and at J to 6 bases, leaving 12 bases not matched to a gene. The CDR3 has 15 amino acids. Germline values: CDR1 LNHNV, CDR2 YYDKDF (reference sequence).

This chain links TRBV4-2 with TRBJ2-5, with 7 positions matching TRBD2. Per germline, CDR1 LGHNA and CDR2 YNFKEQ. V lost 0 bases to trimming and J lost 4 bases; unmatched junction nucleotides: 8. The CDR3 contains 16 residues. CDR3 DNA: TGTGCCAGCAGCCAAGAAAGGGCGGGAGCCCCAGAGACCCAGTACTTC. Translating gives CASSQERAGAPETQYF.

The genes are TRBV6-5 and TRBJ2-1; tentatively, D is TRBD2 (6 bases). V was clipped by 7 bases and J by 5 bases, with 15 bases between them. This CDR3 is built from 14 residues. The V gene's germline CDR1 is MNHEY and CDR2 SVGAGI. The CDR3 DNA sequence: TGTGCCAGCACCCTCCGGGGGAATAACAATGAGCAGTTCTTC. Translated: CASTLRGNNNEQFF.

The gene calls are TRBV11-2 and TRBJ2-5; maybe TRBD2 (6 bases). The germline V gene has CDR1 SGHAT and CDR2 FQNNGV. There are 13 residues in the CDR3. Trimming stripped 5 bases from V and 9 bases from J, with 16 bases between. The CDR3 here is CASSGTTGGAQYF. Written as DNA, the CDR3 is TGTGCCAGCAGCGGGACCACGGGCGGGGCCCAGTACTTC. The variable domain in full, completed from reference TRBV11-2 and TRBJ2-5, reads EAGVAQSPRYKIIEKRQSVAFWCNPISGHATLYWYQQILGQGPKLLIQFQNNGVVDDSQLPKDRFSAERLKGVDSTLKIQPAKLEDSAVYLCASSGTTGGAQYFGPGTRLLVL.

This sequence joins TRBV7-9 and TRBJ1-1; the D gene is possibly TRBD1 (5 bases). In germline, CDR1 is SEHNR, CDR2 FQNEAQ (reference sequence). The CDR3 is made up of 14 amino acids. Trimming took 5 bases from V and 5 from J, leaving 15 bases between them. The CDR3 loop reads CASSRGEWGTEAFF. The CDR3 nucleotides are TGTGCCAGCAGCCGAGGGGAATGGGGGACTGAAGCTTTCTTT.

The rearrangement joins TRBV5-1 to TRBJ2-7; TRBD1 matches 7 bases. CDR1 and CDR2 from the germline V gene are SGHRS and YFSETQ. The CDR3 totals 16 residues. Trimming removed 2 bases from V and 0 bases from J; junction bases left unmatched: 8. The CDR3 coding sequence is TGCGCCAGCAGCTTTACAACTCGGACAGGCTCCTACGAGCAGTACTTC. Its translation is CASSFTTRTGSYEQYF.

About this clone: Other DNA sequences from this sample encode an identical CDR3 as well. The rearrangement links TRBV7-3 to TRBJ2-1; TRBD2 agrees at 14 bases. The V and J ends lost 0 bases and 6 bases, in that order; junction bases with no gene match: 1. The CDR3 is made up of 16 amino acids. Per germline, CDR1 SGHTA and CDR2 FQGTGA. CDR3 DNA sequence: TGTGCCAGCAGCTTAACCGGACTAGCGGGAGGCAATGAGCAGTTCTTC. Translation gives CASSLTGLAGGNEQFF.

This chain connects TRBV7-9 to TRBJ1-5; D is unclear. The CDR3 runs 13 residues. Germline loops: CDR1 SEHNR, CDR2 FQNEAQ (reference sequence). The V and J ends lost 1 base and 10 bases respectively, with 11 bases between them. CDR3 DNA sequence: TGTGCCAGCAGCTTAGGGGAACTTATTCCCCAGCATTTT. Protein sequence: CASSLGELIPQHF.

This clone has just a few counts. The rearrangement joins TRBV15 to TRBJ1-1; D not certain. The CDR3 runs 14 residues. Trimming removed 0 bases from V and 1 base from J, with 6 bases in between. The germline gives CDR1 LNHNV, CDR2 YYDKDF (reference sequence). The CDR3 loop reads CATSREQGNTEAFF. CDR3 bases: TGTGCCACCAGCAGAGAACAAGGGAACACTGAAGCTTTCTTT.

The chain links TRBV25-1 to TRBJ2-3; possibly TRBD1 for D (6 bases). The V gene lost 8 bases and the J gene lost 2 bases, with 20 bases spanning the gap. The germline V gene encodes CDR1 MGHDK and CDR2 SYGVNS. The CDR3 runs 16 residues. The CDR3, as DNA: TGTGCCAGCTCAAGGCAGGGGCAAATTTCCACAGATACGCAGTATTTT. Protein: CASSRQGQISTDTQYF.